These T cell receptor beta chains were read from a single sample in a study of cytomegalovirus exposure and HLA in healthy donors. The protocol was immunoSEQ multiplex PCR, while the TCRdb copy is restricted to in-frame clones and leaves out a portion. Found here are about 200,000 clones, roughly three quarters of them singletons; the top ten hold 1.6%. The specimen was PBMCs. Source of these receptors: a woman aged 45-65 years in good health and CMV-seronegative. The conserved cysteine and the conserved F or W are not part of the CDR3 here. Clone size appears in some rows only: once, few, many, or a class for an expanded clone.

J: TRBJ1-1
V: TRBV6-5
length: 12
size: few
CDR3: ASSWDRGDTEAF

J: TRBJ2-5
V: TRBV27
length: 13
size: .
CDR3: ASSLWTSNQETQY

J: TRBJ2-5
V: TRBV11-2
length: 11
size: .
CDR3: ASSPDRRETQY

J: TRBJ1-5
V: TRBV27
length: 13
size: .
CDR3: ASSLKPYSNQPQH

J: TRBJ1-2
V: TRBV5-6
length: 13
size: few
CDR3: ASTESGTGNYGYT

J: TRBJ2-7
V: TRBV18
length: 12
size: .
CDR3: ASSPTGNSYEQY

J: TRBJ2-1
V: TRBV27
length: 12
size: .
CDR3: ASSSTGGRYEQF

J: TRBJ1-3
V: TRBV11-2
length: 13
size: .
CDR3: ASSRDGVPGNTIY

J: TRBJ1-1
V: TRBV9
length: 12
size: .
CDR3: ASSPLVRNTEAF

J: TRBJ2-3
V: TRBV27
length: 12
size: .
CDR3: ASSLDRSTDTQY

J: TRBJ2-3
V: TRBV2
length: 12
size: few
CDR3: ASSRAFRTDTQY

J: TRBJ1-2
V: TRBV9
length: 9
size: .
CDR3: ASTAGRGYT

J: TRBJ1-2
V: TRBV5-1
length: 12
size: .
CDR3: ASSSQGETYGYT

J: TRBJ2-2
V: TRBV5-4
length: 12
size: .
CDR3: ASSQQGDTGELF

J: TRBJ1-2
V: TRBV11-2
length: 14
size: once
CDR3: ASSRRGQPPNYGYT

J: TRBJ1-1
V: TRBV6-6
length: 11
size: .
CDR3: ASKFDRNTEAF

J: TRBJ2-7
V: TRBV10-3
length: 10
size: few
CDR3: AISGQGYEQY

J: TRBJ1-2
V: TRBV7-9
length: 13
size: .
CDR3: ASSPPGIADYGYT

J: TRBJ1-2
V: TRBV27
length: 10
size: .
CDR3: ASSDRLYGYT

J: TRBJ2-5
V: TRBV7-9
length: 13
size: .
CDR3: ASSVQDLATGTQY

J: TRBJ1-4
V: TRBV6-1
length: 12
size: few
CDR3: ASSSRGGNEKLF

J: TRBJ1-2
V: TRBV11-2
length: 14
size: once
CDR3: ASSLVGAWGNSGYT

J: TRBJ1-5
V: TRBV19
length: 12
size: .
CDR3: ASTGQISNQPQH

J: TRBJ2-1
V: TRBV7-2
length: 15
size: .
CDR3: ASSLASRGTSYNEQF

J: TRBJ2-7
V: TRBV4-1
length: 13
size: .
CDR3: ASSQDPQGADEQY

J: TRBJ2-7
V: TRBV2
length: 12
size: .
CDR3: ASRRRQGSAEQY

J: TRBJ2-1
V: TRBV11-2
length: 14
size: once
CDR3: ASSTRQGANYNEQF

J: TRBJ2-4
V: TRBV21-1
length: 14
size: .
CDR3: ASSKTGMNLGNIQY

J: TRBJ2-1
V: TRBV7-2
length: 14
size: .
CDR3: ASSQTSGGNYNEQF

J: TRBJ2-1
V: TRBV6-5
length: 10
size: .
CDR3: ASSYIAGALF

J: TRBJ2-3
V: TRBV11-2
length: 14
size: .
CDR3: ASSPRTGTSTDTQY

J: TRBJ2-1
V: TRBV5-4
length: 12
size: few
CDR3: ASSLGLAPNEQF

J: TRBJ1-2
V: TRBV7-2
length: 11
size: once
CDR3: ASSFYRSEGYT

J: TRBJ1-4
V: TRBV19
length: 13
size: .
CDR3: ASSILGQGFEKLF

J: TRBJ2-5
V: TRBV7-8
length: 15
size: .
CDR3: ASSSYPSGGLGETQY

J: TRBJ1-1
V: TRBV6-6
length: 13
size: few
CDR3: ASSPGSRGRTEAF

J: TRBJ2-1
V: TRBV7-3
length: 14
size: once
CDR3: ASSASSGGNHNEQF

J: TRBJ1-3
V: TRBV4-2
length: 10
size: .
CDR3: ASSQGSDTIY

J: TRBJ2-1
V: TRBV5-6
length: 17
size: .
CDR3: ASSLGGPTGWFSDNEQF

J: TRBJ2-3
V: TRBV13
length: 12
size: .
CDR3: ASSHPTAPDTQY

J: TRBJ2-2
V: TRBV6-5
length: 12
size: .
CDR3: ASTHDTNTGELF

J: TRBJ2-7
V: TRBV7-9
length: 13
size: .
CDR3: ASSLGSGRANEQY

J: TRBJ1-2
V: TRBV6-1
length: 10
size: few
CDR3: ASRTGSSGYT

J: TRBJ1-2
V: TRBV6-6
length: 10
size: .
CDR3: ASRAVNYGYT

J: TRBJ1-6
V: TRBV30
length: 17
size: .
CDR3: AWSDPPGGGLGQNSPLH

J: TRBJ1-1
V: TRBV12-2
length: 14
size: .
CDR3: ASRSWTDTAFSEAF

J: TRBJ2-5
V: TRBV6-6
length: 14
size: once
CDR3: ASSYSRGSFPETQY

J: TRBJ1-2
V: TRBV15
length: 11
size: .
CDR3: ATSTNRLKGYT